A selection of T cell receptor beta chains follows, all from one sample in a study of breast tumors, draining lymph nodes, adjacent tissues. TCRdb itself ran the multiplex PCR reads through MiXCR, one entry per CDR3 protein. There are over 200,000 distinct CDR3 sequences in the sample; less than 45% occur only once, and approximately 4% lies in the top ten. The sequenced material came from axillary lymph node tissue. These receptors all stem from a female donor with breast cancer. Some clones in this sample may be carry-over from other donors' samples. The CDR3 runs from the conserved cysteine through the conserved F or W. The D gene is left open where the match is weak. Clone size, where shown, is once, few, many, or a class for clones that have expanded.

.	TRBV5-1	.	TRBJ1-5	CASSYESSKGSGQPQHF	TGTGCCAGCAGCTATGAATCTTCTAAGGGCTCGGGTCAGCCCCAGCATTTT
once	TRBV7-9	TRBD1	TRBJ1-6	CVGSMTGEPLHF	TGTGTCGGCAGCATGACAGGGGAGCCCCTCCACTTT
many	TRBV4-1	.	TRBJ2-2	CASSQDDEYSGELFF	TGCGCCAGCAGCCAAGATGACGAGTATAGCGGGGAGCTGTTTTTT
once	TRBV27	.	TRBJ1-5	CAGSLQGDNQPQHF	TGTGCCGGCAGTTTACAGGGAGACAATCAGCCCCAGCATTTT
.	TRBV7-2	.	TRBJ2-2	CASSLPLGELFF	TGTGCCAGCAGCTTACCCCTTGGGGAGCTGTTTTTT
.	TRBV12-5	TRBD2	TRBJ2-5	CASSPGTSGGQQETQYF	TGTGCCAGCAGCCCCGGGACTAGCGGGGGGCAACAAGAGACCCAGTACTTC
once	TRBV9	.	TRBJ1-2	CASSDCLEQYYGYTF	TGTGCCAGCAGCGATTGTTTAGAGCAGTACTATGGCTACACCTTC
.	TRBV20-1	TRBD1	TRBJ1-2	CSARSAGGANSHGYTF	TGCAGTGCTAGATCTGCAGGGGGCGCTAATTCCCATGGCTACACCTTC
many	TRBV19	TRBD1	TRBJ1-3	CASRHTGGSGNTIYF	TGTGCCAGTAGGCACACAGGGGGCTCTGGAAACACCATATATTTT
.	TRBV6-6	TRBD1	TRBJ2-2	CASSDGQGVNSGELFF	TGTGCCAGCAGTGACGGACAGGGAGTGAACTCCGGGGAGCTGTTTTTT
.	TRBV6-5	.	TRBJ1-2	CASSPSPGQPWGGYTF	TGTGCCAGCAGTCCGAGCCCAGGACAGCCCTGGGGGGGCTACACCTTC
few	TRBV2	.	TRBJ1-1	CASSITGGRGMEAFF	TGTGCCAGCAGTATTACTGGGGGCAGGGGAATGGAAGCTTTCTTT
many	TRBV12-3/TRBV12-4	.	TRBJ2-3	CASSLIGTDTQYF	TGTGCCAGCAGTTTAATCGGCACAGATACGCAGTATTTT
.	TRBV5-1	TRBD1	TRBJ2-4	CASSQGVGKNIQYF	TGCGCCAGCTCCCAGGGGGTAGGCAAAAACATTCAGTACTTC
many	TRBV2	TRBD1	TRBJ1-2	CASSGRDSYGYTF	TGTGCCAGCAGTGGGCGGGACAGCTATGGCTACACCTTC
many	TRBV4-1	TRBD2	TRBJ2-3	CASSKGLAGTSTDTQYF	TGCGCCAGCAGCAAAGGACTAGCGGGGACTAGCACAGATACGCAGTATTTT
.	TRBV7-9	.	TRBJ1-3	CASSLDTSSGSTIHF	TGTGCCAGCAGCTTAGACACTTCCTCTGGAAGCACCATACATTTT
.	TRBV20-1	TRBD1	TRBJ1-6	CSARAAQGYNSPLHF	TGCAGTGCTAGAGCTGCACAGGGGTATAATTCACCCCTCCACTTT
many	TRBV7-2	TRBD1	TRBJ2-7	CASSLLPGQGSYEQYF	TGTGCCAGCAGCTTACTACCGGGACAGGGATCTTACGAGCAGTACTTC
.	TRBV7-2	TRBD1	TRBJ1-1	CASTPGGSNTEAFF	TGTGCCAGCACGCCAGGGGGGTCCAACACTGAAGCTTTCTTT
few	TRBV28	.	TRBJ2-5	CASSFEQGVQETQYF	TGTGCCAGCAGTTTCGAACAGGGAGTACAAGAGACCCAGTACTTC
.	TRBV5-6	TRBD1	TRBJ2-1	CASSPGQLNEQFF	TGTGCCAGCAGTCCGGGACAGCTCAATGAGCAGTTCTTC
many	TRBV7-2	TRBD1	TRBJ1-2	CASSMGQGKTYGYTF	TGTGCCAGCAGCATGGGACAGGGCAAAACATATGGCTACACCTTC
many	TRBV5-1	TRBD1	TRBJ2-7	CASSSPGTGPTEQYF	TGCGCCAGCAGCTCCCCCGGGACAGGGCCTACCGAGCAGTACTTC
many	TRBV7-2	.	TRBJ2-5	CASSVDYSQETQYF	TGTGCCAGCAGCGTCGATTACAGTCAAGAGACCCAGTACTTC
.	TRBV25-1	TRBD2	TRBJ2-1	CASTIAGGGNEQFF	TGTGCCAGCACCATAGCGGGAGGGGGTAATGAGCAGTTCTTC
few	TRBV7-8	TRBD2	TRBJ2-3	CASSLGVRAGGVYF	TGTGCCAGCAGCTTAGGGGTCCGGGCGGGAGGTGTGTATTTT
many	TRBV7-9	.	TRBJ2-2	CASSLGTANTGELFF	TGTGCCAGCAGCTTAGGGACAGCAAACACCGGGGAGCTGTTTTTT
many	TRBV7-6	.	TRBJ1-3	CASSPGQSGNTIYF	TGTGCCAGCAGCCCAGGACAGAGTGGAAACACCATATATTTT
many	TRBV11-2	TRBD2	TRBJ2-1	CASKLVAGWNEQFF	TGTGCCAGCAAGCTCGTAGCGGGATGGAATGAGCAGTTCTTC
.	TRBV12-3/TRBV12-4	.	TRBJ1-5	CASSFGQGYQPRHF	TGTGCCAGCAGTTTCGGGCAGGGGTACCAGCCCCGGCATTTT
many	TRBV20-1	.	TRBJ2-3	CSARSVDTQYF	TGCAGTGCTAGGTCCGTAGATACGCAGTATTTT
once	TRBV2	.	TRBJ1-1	CASSELGDTHTEAFF	TGTGCCAGCAGTGAATTAGGGGACACCCACACTGAAGCTTTCTTT
many	TRBV10-3	.	TRBJ2-7	CAISEYTGNEQYF	TGTGCCATCAGTGAGTATACGGGCAACGAGCAGTACTTC
many	TRBV15	.	TRBJ2-7	CATSTGTRYF	TGTGCCACCAGCACCGGGACTCGGTACTTC
many	TRBV2	.	TRBJ2-1	CAVRLSTPAVHEQFF	TGTGCCGTCCGACTTTCCACCCCGGCCGTCCATGAGCAGTTCTTC
few	TRBV4-3	.	TRBJ2-1	CASSQPGGGPYNEQFF	TGCGCCAGCAGCCAACCCGGAGGGGGTCCCTACAATGAGCAGTTCTTC
many	TRBV7-2	TRBD2	TRBJ2-7	CASSLAGLVVQYF	TGTGCCAGCAGCCTAGCCGGACTAGTTGTGCAGTACTTC
many	TRBV30	.	TRBJ1-2	CAWSRARGGGYTF	TGTGCCTGGAGTAGGGCAAGGGGTGGTGGCTACACCTTC
few	TRBV12-3/TRBV12-4	.	TRBJ1-5	CASSFSGDSNQPQHF	TGTGCCAGCAGTTTCTCGGGGGATAGCAATCAGCCCCAGCATTTT
many	TRBV5-1	.	TRBJ2-7	CASSHTGTDYEQYF	TGCGCCAGCAGCCATACAGGGACTGACTACGAGCAGTACTTC
many	TRBV7-9	.	TRBJ2-2	CASSDSSREYGELFF	TGTGCCAGCAGCGATAGCAGCAGGGAGTACGGGGAGCTGTTTTTT
many	TRBV5-1	.	TRBJ2-7	CASSPQPRRTYEQYF	TGCGCCAGCAGCCCGCAGCCCCGGCGGACCTACGAGCAGTACTTC
many	TRBV20-1	TRBD2	TRBJ2-5	CSARTSVGTQYF	TGCAGTGCTAGGACTAGCGTTGGGACCCAGTACTTC
many	TRBV6-5	.	TRBJ2-5	CASSYSFGVGQETQYF	TGTGCCAGCAGTTACTCCTTCGGGGTAGGGCAAGAGACCCAGTACTTC
.	TRBV15	.	TRBJ1-2	CATSSYSSGDIYGYTF	TGTGCCACCAGCAGTTACTCTTCCGGGGATATCTATGGCTACACCTTC
many	TRBV29-1	.	TRBJ2-7	CSVGVNSYEQYF	TGCAGCGTTGGAGTGAACTCCTACGAGCAGTACTTC
many	TRBV16	.	TRBJ1-2	CASSQITAGYTF	TGTGCCAGCAGCCAAATAACTGCCGGCTACACCTTC
.	TRBV6-6	TRBD2	TRBJ2-3	CASSYVGSPGGPYTDTQYF	TGTGCCAGCAGTTACGTCGGATCCCCGGGGGGGCCTTACACAGATACGCAGTATTTT
many	TRBV5-8	.	TRBJ1-3	CASSLGRSTGNTIYF	TGTGCCAGCAGCTTGGGCAGGTCCACTGGAAACACCATATATTTT
many	TRBV7-9	.	TRBJ2-3	CASSWYVADTDTQYF	TGTGCCAGCAGCTGGTACGTAGCGGACACAGATACGCAGTATTTT
.	TRBV28	TRBD2	TRBJ2-1	CASSLAGVHYNEQFF	TGTGCCAGCAGTTTAGCGGGAGTACACTACAATGAGCAGTTCTTC
many	TRBV14	.	TRBJ2-3	CASSHTDTQYF	TGTGCCAGCAGCCACACAGATACGCAGTATTTT
many	TRBV20-1	.	TRBJ2-2	CSATPRDNMYGELFF	TGCAGTGCTACGCCTCGGGATAATATGTACGGGGAGCTGTTTTTT
.	TRBV2	.	TRBJ1-3	CASISRGAGNTIYF	TGTGCCAGCATCTCCCGGGGGGCCGGGAACACCATATATTTT
.	TRBV6-6	TRBD2	TRBJ2-2	CASSYERGSGELFF	TGTGCCAGCAGTTACGAGCGGGGGTCCGGGGAGCTGTTTTTT
many	TRBV4-2	.	TRBJ1-2	CASSQDTGANYGYTF	TGTGCCAGCAGCCAAGATACGGGGGCGAACTATGGCTACACCTTC
.	TRBV19	.	TRBJ2-5	CASSPSRGGETQYF	TGTGCCAGTAGTCCCTCTCGGGGCGGGGAGACCCAGTACTTC
.	TRBV5-6	TRBD1	TRBJ2-5	CASSVGTGAFETQYF	TGTGCCAGCAGCGTCGGGACAGGGGCTTTTGAGACCCAGTACTTC
.	TRBV6-2/TRBV6-3	TRBD1	TRBJ2-3	CASRPRGRLDTQYF	TGTGCCAGCAGACCCAGGGGGCGTCTAGATACGCAGTATTTT